Each of the 11 T cell receptor beta chains below was sequenced from the same sample in a study of blood T cell repertoires in COVID-19. Data came from immunoSEQ multiplex PCR; TCRdb stores just in-frame clones and leaves some out. The table lists about 240,000 clones, more than 75% of them singletons. The specimen was peripheral blood. Receptor source: an older woman with active or convalescent COVID-19.

The chain has TRBV12-5 and TRBJ2-6; 8 positions agree with TRBD2. This CDR3 has 20 residues. V shed 5 bases and J 1 base; nucleotides not matched to a gene: 16. CDR1 and CDR2 from the germline V gene are LGHNT and FRNRAP. Here the CDR3 DNA reads TGTGCTAGTGGTCCCCAAGCAATAACTAGCGGAGGGTCTGGGGCCAACGTCCTGACTTTC. It yields the protein CASGPQAITSGGSGANVLTF.

This clone was seen repeatedly, ten times or more. The chain joins TRBV6-1 to TRBJ2-7; D is uncertain. The germline CDR1 and CDR2 sequences are MNHNS and SASEGT. This CDR3 spans 13 amino acids. The ends were cut back, 0 bases at V and 7 bases at J, with 10 bases in the middle. Here the CDR3 reads CASSEARQREQYF. CDR3 nucleotides: TGTGCCAGCAGTGAAGCAAGGCAGAGGGAGCAGTACTTC.

The rearrangement joins TRBV4-2 to TRBJ2-1; the match to TRBD2 covers 9 bases. The length of the CDR3 is 16 residues. CDR1 is LGHNA, CDR2 YNFKEQ, per germline. With 0 bases clipped from V and 7 bases from J, the junction kept 7 bases outside the gene matches. DNA for the CDR3: TGTGCCAGCAGCCAAGATGCTAGCGGGGTGGGGAATGAGCAGTTCTTC. This translates into CASSQDASGVGNEQFF.

The CDR3 region is CAVTSGAGANVLTF. The CDR3 DNA sequence: TGTGCCGTAACAAGTGGGGCAGGGGCCAACGTCCTGACTTTC. The J gene is TRBJ2-6, the V gene TRBV25-1; D might be TRBD1 (5 bases). This CDR3 is built from 14 residues. Deletions cut 11 bases from V and 4 bases from J, with 15 bases between. Germline V gene sequence: CDR1 MGHDK, CDR2 SYGVNS.

The V gene is TRBV6-6, the J gene TRBJ2-1, with D possibly TRBD2 on 6 matching bases. The CDR3 has 14 residues. Trimming removed 5 bases from V and 6 bases from J, with 14 bases in between. Germline CDR1 is MNHNY and CDR2 is SVGAGI (reference sequence). CDR3 coding DNA: TGTGCCAGCAGTAAGGGGACTGCGGGCAATGAGCAGTTCTTC. Its translation is CASSKGTAGNEQFF.

The chain combines TRBV7-9 with TRBJ2-7, with a tentative D call TRBD2 (6 bases). Germline CDR1 is SEHNR and CDR2 is FQNEAQ (reference sequence). This CDR3 comprises 15 residues. Between the trimmed V and J ends, which lost 5 bases and 0 bases, there was a span of 14 bases. This chain's CDR3 is CASSPPGGYSYEQYF. The CDR3 DNA reads as TGTGCCAGCAGCCCACCTGGGGGGTACTCCTACGAGCAGTACTTC.

The sample holds one count of this clone. The CDR3 spells CASSLGQGYEQFF. The CDR3 DNA reads TGTGCCAGCAGCTTGGGACAGGGCTATGAGCAGTTCTTC. V usage is TRBV6-5 and J usage is TRBJ2-1, with 9 bases aligning to TRBD1. This CDR3 region has 13 residues. From germline, CDR1 is MNHEY and CDR2 SVGAGI. The V segment lost 6 bases and the J segment 8 bases; nucleotides outside the gene matches: 5.

J is TRBJ1-2 and V is TRBV12-3 or TRBV12-4; D unresolved. The CDR3 sequence is 12 residues long. V lost 6 bases to trimming and J lost 4 bases, with 9 bases between them. CDR3 nucleotide sequence: TGTGCCAGCAGCGGACTGATCTATGGCTACACCTTC. Translating gives CASSGLIYGYTF.

Remarks on this clone: Other DNA sequences in this specimen translate into the identical CDR3. The chain has TRBV18 and TRBJ1-2, with a possible D match to TRBD1 (6 bases). The CDR3 sequence is 13 residues long. CDR1 is KGHSH, CDR2 LQKENI, per germline. V was shortened by 3 bases and J by 2 bases, with 7 bases between the two germline ends. The CDR3 loop reads CASSPTGNYGYTF. For the CDR3, the DNA is TGTGCCAGCTCACCCACAGGGAACTATGGCTACACCTTC. Based on the CDR3 plus reference TRBV18 and TRBJ1-2, the full variable domain is NAGVMQNPRHLVRRRGQEARLRCSPMKGHSHVYWYRQLPEEGLKFMVYLQKENIIDESGMPKERFSAEFPKEGPSILRIQQVVRGDSAAYFCASSPTGNYGYTFGSGTRLTVV.

The gene calls are TRBV18 and TRBJ2-3, with 12 bases matching TRBD2. V shed 3 bases, J shed 5 bases, and the junction held 9 bases outside the gene matches. The CDR3 covers 17 residues. Germline V gives CDR1 KGHSH, CDR2 LQKENI. CDR3 DNA: TGTGCCAGCTCACCGACCCCTAGCGGGGGGGCCGGAGATACGCAGTATTTT. As protein: CASSPTPSGGAGDTQYF. The full variable domain, in which reference TRBV18 and TRBJ2-3 provide the parts outside the CDR3, is NAGVMQNPRHLVRRRGQEARLRCSPMKGHSHVYWYRQLPEEGLKFMVYLQKENIIDESGMPKERFSAEFPKEGPSILRIQQVVRGDSAAYFCASSPTPSGGAGDTQYFGPGTRLTVL.

The V call is TRBV11-2, the J call TRBJ2-5, with 9 bases lining up with TRBD2. CDR1 SGHAT and CDR2 FQNNGV come from the germline V gene. The CDR3 extends over 16 amino acids. The ends lost 3 bases at V and 0 bases at J; junction bases unmatched: 5. The CDR3 here is CASSFGASGDQETQYF. CDR3 nucleotide sequence: TGTGCCAGCAGCTTCGGGGCTAGCGGGGACCAAGAGACCCAGTACTTC.